Shown below are 22 T cell receptor beta chains from a single sample sequenced in a study of vaccination effects on CD4 cells after COVID-19. The data were produced by immunoSEQ multiplex PCR, yet TCRdb's version contains in-frame clones alone and is incomplete. The data contain about 63,000 clones, about 79% of them singletons. These TCRs' antigens remain unknown. ViraFEST assay sequencing came after antigen-specific CD4+ T cells were expanded with viral peptide pools. Following 10 days of culture, CD4+ T cells were isolated. According to the study, vaccine recipients showed no prior SARS-CoV-2 infection and negative nucleocapsid antibodies. Specimen: CD4+ T cells from PBMCs cultured with HCoV-OC43 spike peptides, collected before COVID-19 vaccination. The sample's subset: HCoV-OC43 spike overlapping peptide pool stimulation. These receptors came from a human donor who received a COVID-19 vaccine.

The chain recombines TRBV27 with TRBJ2-3, with TRBD2 matching 7 bases. Unmatched junction bases numbered 6, after V lost 8 bases and J lost 1 base. CDR1 and CDR2 (germline): MNHEY, SMNVEV (reference sequence). The CDR3 runs 14 residues. In DNA form, the CDR3 reads TGTGCCAGCTGGGACCGGGGGGGCACAGATACGCAGTATTTT. It yields the protein CASWDRGGTDTQYF.

A single count supports this clone. This sequence joins TRBV7-9 and TRBJ1-2; possibly TRBD1 for D (5 bases). The CDR3 is made up of 13 amino acids. V was clipped by 2 bases and J by 6 bases, with 10 bases between them. The germline CDR1 and CDR2 sequences are SEHNR and FQNEAQ (reference sequence). This chain's CDR3 is CASSLLTGDGYTF. The CDR3 coding sequence is TGTGCCAGCAGCTTACTCACAGGAGATGGCTACACCTTC.

The chain has TRBV6-1 and TRBJ2-7; D uncertain. Germline CDR1 is MNHNS and CDR2 is SASEGT. The V end lost 2 bases, the J end lost 4 bases, and 12 bases lay between the germline ends. The CDR3 extends over 14 amino acids. The CDR3 loop is CASSELVGGYEQYV. In DNA, the CDR3 is TGTGCCAGCAGTGAATTAGTTGGTGGGTACGAGCAGTACGTC.

The chain is built from TRBV5-1 and TRBJ1-1, with D possibly matching TRBD1 (5 bases). V shed 4 bases and J shed 0 bases, with 22 bases lying between them. This CDR3 has 18 amino acids. The germline V gene has CDR1 SGHRS and CDR2 YFSETQ. This CDR3 reads CASSDPGGGPSMNTEAFF. The CDR3 DNA follows: TGCGCCAGCAGCGACCCCGGGGGTGGGCCTTCGATGAACACTGAAGCTTTCTTT.

V gene TRBV18 combines with J gene TRBJ1-1, with 7 bases aligning to TRBD1. Germline values: CDR1 KGHSH, CDR2 LQKENI. There are 12 residues in the CDR3. Trimming cost V 3 bases and J 7 bases; bases outside gene matches: 2. CDR3 in DNA: TGTGCCAGCTCACCGACAGGGTTTGAAGCTTTCTTT. This translates into CASSPTGFEAFF.

V and J are TRBV11-1 and TRBJ2-3; D is uncertain. The CDR3 extends over 12 amino acids. The ends were cut back, 1 base at V and 4 bases at J, with 3 bases in the middle. Germline V CDR1 and CDR2: SGHAT, FQDESV (reference sequence). CDR3 sequence reads: CASSLGADTQYF. The CDR3 bases are TGTGCCAGCAGCTTAGGCGCAGATACGCAGTATTTT.

The chain employs TRBV19 and TRBJ1-4, with D hard to call. The CDR3 contains 13 residues. Trimming shortened V by 6 bases and J by 6 bases, and 11 bases separated the two germline ends. CDR1 and CDR2 from the germline V gene are LNHDA and SQIVND (reference sequence). CDR3 loop: CASRGIPDEKLFF. The DNA of the CDR3 is TGTGCCAGTAGAGGGATTCCGGATGAAAAACTGTTTTTT.

CDR3 sequence reads: CSVEKGPGQGSNYGYTF. DNA of the CDR3: TGCAGCGTTGAAAAGGGACCGGGACAGGGGTCGAACTATGGCTACACCTTC. The gene calls are TRBV29-1 and TRBJ1-2, with 10 bases lining up with TRBD1. Trimming removed 2 bases from V and 2 bases from J; junction bases left unmatched: 11. CDR3 length equals 17 residues. Germline CDR1 is SQVTM and CDR2 is ANQGSEA. Complete variable domain (other parts from reference TRBV29-1 and TRBJ1-2): SAVISQKPSRDICQRGTSLTIQCQVDSQVTMMFWYRQQPGQSLTLIATANQGSEATYESGFVIDKFPISRPNLTFSTLTVSNMSPEDSSIYLCSVEKGPGQGSNYGYTFGSGTRLTVV.

The chain has TRBV19 and TRBJ1-5; 7 bases match TRBD1. The V gene end was trimmed by 7 bases and the J gene end by 6 bases; junction bases not matched to a gene: 9. This CDR3 has 14 residues. Germline V CDR1 and CDR2: LNHDA, SQIVND (reference sequence). CDR3 DNA: TGTGCCAGTACCACTAACAGGGGCGGTCAGCCCCAGCATTTT. This codes for CASTTNRGGQPQHF.

The rearrangement links TRBV3-1 (or the pseudogene TRBV3-2) to TRBJ2-1; D is ambiguous. Germline CDR1 is LGHDT and CDR2 is YNNKEL (reference sequence). The CDR3 runs 12 residues. V was cut by 0 bases and J by 4 bases, with 1 base left in between. This chain's CDR3 is CASSQDYNEQFF. CDR3 sequence (DNA): TGTGCCAGCAGCCAAGATTACAATGAGCAGTTCTTC.

This clone was picked up a small number of times. V and J are TRBV2 and TRBJ2-5, with D maybe TRBD2 (6 bases). Trimming left V 11 bases short and J 8 bases short, with 24 bases between. Germline-derived CDR1 and CDR2 are SNHLY and FYNNEI. The CDR3 length is 14 residues. The CDR3 reads CAGEREQTRGTQYF. CDR3 nucleotides: TGTGCCGGCGAGAGGGAACAAACGCGGGGTACCCAGTACTTC.

This chain links TRBV5-1 with TRBJ2-4; D is uncertain. With 0 bases removed from V and 0 bases from J, the gap between germline ends came to 10 bases. The CDR3 runs 16 residues. Looked up from germline, CDR1 is SGHRS and CDR2 is YFSETQ. CDR3 sequence: CASSLGLGSAKNIQYF. CDR3 DNA sequence: TGCGCCAGCAGCTTGGGGTTGGGGTCAGCCAAAAACATTCAGTACTTC. The complete variable domain, with remaining parts taken from reference TRBV5-1 and TRBJ2-4, reads KAGVTQTPRYLIKTRGQQVTLSCSPISGHRSVSWYQQTPGQGLQFLFEYFSETQRNKGNFPGRFSGRQFSNSRSEMNVSTLELGDSALYLCASSLGLGSAKNIQYFGAGTRLSVL.

The chain links TRBV7-9 to TRBJ2-3, with 7 bases fitting TRBD2. Germline assignment: CDR1 SEHNR and CDR2 FQNEAQ (reference sequence). The CDR3 runs to 14 residues. J was trimmed by 2 bases and V by 5 bases; bases with no gene match: 4. Written as DNA, the CDR3 is TGTGCCAGCAGCGCGAGCGGGGCCACAGATACGCAGTATTTT. Its protein is CASSASGATDTQYF.

The J gene is TRBJ2-2, the V gene TRBV7-6, with 12 bases lining up with TRBD2. This CDR3 comprises 16 residues. V was clipped by 4 bases and J by 4 bases; unmatched bases: 4. Germline lookup yields CDR1 SGHVS and CDR2 FNYEAQ. The DNA of the CDR3 is TGTGCCAGCAGCTCTAGCGGGGGGGCCGTCACCGGGGAGCTGTTTTTT. Translating it yields CASSSSGGAVTGELFF.

The chain carries TRBV28 and TRBJ1-5; 7 positions agree with TRBD1. Trimming cost V 6 bases and J 2 bases; bases outside gene matches: 7. CDR1 MDHEN and CDR2 SYDVKM come from the germline V gene. This CDR3 has 15 amino acids. The CDR3 DNA follows: TGTGCCAGCAGCCCGGCCGACAGGGGCAATCAGCCCCAGCATTTT. The encoded protein is CASSPADRGNQPQHF.

The chain carries TRBV6-5 and TRBJ1-3; D unclear. V lost 6 bases to trimming and J lost 0 bases, with 12 bases between them. In germline, CDR1 is MNHEY, CDR2 SVGAGI. The CDR3 runs to 15 residues. DNA for the CDR3: TGTGCCAGCAGACCCCTTCCCTCCTCTGGAAACACCATATATTTT. Protein: CASRPLPSSGNTIYF.

This sequence joins TRBV2 and TRBJ2-7; D remains ambiguous. CDR3 length equals 11 residues. Trimming took 6 bases from V and 2 from J, leaving 5 bases between them. In germline, CDR1 is SNHLY, CDR2 FYNNEI. The CDR3 region has the DNA TGTGCCAGCAGAAACCCCTACGAGCAGTACGTC. Protein product: CASRNPYEQYV.

The chain recombines TRBV19 with TRBJ2-5; D may correspond to TRBD1 or TRBD2 (5 bases each). The V gene lost 5 bases and the J gene lost 4 bases, with 11 bases spanning the gap. Germline V CDR1 and CDR2: LNHDA, SQIVND (reference sequence). The CDR3 covers 13 residues. CDR3 protein: CASSLGRRETQYF. CDR3 DNA: TGTGCCAGTAGTTTGGGACGGCGAGAGACCCAGTACTTC. The variable domain in full, with the rest retrieved from reference TRBV19 and TRBJ2-5, is DGGITQSPKYLFRKEGQNVTLSCEQNLNHDAMYWYRQDPGQGLRLIYYSQIVNDFQKGDIAEGYSVSREKKESFPLTVTSAQKNPTAFYLCASSLGRRETQYFGPGTRLLVL.

The chain recombines TRBV19 with TRBJ1-5, with TRBD1 as a possible D gene (6 bases). There are 15 residues in the CDR3. Germline V gene lookup returns CDR1 LNHDA and CDR2 SQIVND (reference sequence). Trimming removed 9 bases at V and 5 bases at J, with 20 bases between. CDR3 sequence: CASSGGGRGDQPQHF. As DNA, the CDR3 is TGTGCCAGCAGTGGGGGGGGGCGAGGGGATCAGCCCCAGCATTTT. Based on the CDR3 plus reference TRBV19 and TRBJ1-5, the full variable domain is DGGITQSPKYLFRKEGQNVTLSCEQNLNHDAMYWYRQDPGQGLRLIYYSQIVNDFQKGDIAEGYSVSREKKESFPLTVTSAQKNPTAFYLCASSGGGRGDQPQHFGDGTRLSIL.

V usage is TRBV29-1 and J usage is TRBJ1-2; D is undetermined. The CDR3 runs to 11 residues. The germline CDR1 and CDR2 sequences are SQVTM and ANQGSEA. With 4 bases removed from V and 8 bases from J, the gap between germline ends came to 11 bases. The CDR3 DNA sequence: TGCAGCGTTGGGGAGGTGGGCGGCTACACCTTC. It yields the protein CSVGEVGGYTF.

The CDR3 reads CASSLGRGNQPQHF. The CDR3 region has the DNA TGTGCCAGCAGCTTGGGTCGGGGCAATCAGCCCCAGCATTTT. This chain joins TRBV5-6 and TRBJ1-5; no clear D gene. V was cut by 0 bases and J by 2 bases, with 6 bases left in between. The CDR3 totals 14 residues. Germline V lookup: CDR1 SGHDT, CDR2 YYEEEE. The full variable domain, in which reference TRBV5-6 and TRBJ1-5 provide the parts outside the CDR3, is DAGVTQSPTHLIKTRGQQVTLRCSPKSGHDTVSWYQQALGQGPQFIFQYYEEEERQRGNFPDRFSGHQFPNYSSELNVNALLLGDSALYLCASSLGRGNQPQHFGDGTRLSIL.

CDR3: CASSRGELEETQYF. Here the CDR3 DNA reads TGCGCCAGCAGCCGGGGGGAATTAGAAGAGACCCAGTACTTC. This chain joins TRBV4-1 and TRBJ2-5; possible D gene TRBD2, 6 bases. V lost 4 bases and J lost 3, with 12 bases in between. This CDR3 region has 14 residues. The germline V gene has CDR1 MGHRA and CDR2 YSYEKL.